The present TCR beta chain was sequenced within a study of T cell changes during pregnancy in multiple sclerosis. The assay was immunoSEQ multiplex PCR, and TCRdb's table has in-frame clones only and misses some. The sample has approximately 96,000 clones; around 90% are singletons. The germline V and J ends were trimmed by 5 bases and 0 bases, with 12 bases remaining between them. The CDR3 runs 15 residues. Germline assignment: CDR1 LNHDA and CDR2 SQIVND (reference sequence). The sample consisted of peripheral blood, taken after pregnancy. The rearrangement links TRBV19 to TRBJ2-3; possibly TRBD2 for D (6 bases). This TCR came from a female donor in good health, enrolled as a control in a pregnancy study. The CDR3 sequence: CASSPKGTSTDTQYF. In DNA form, the CDR3 reads TGTGCCAGTAGTCCCAAGGGGACTAGCACAGATACGCAGTATTTT.